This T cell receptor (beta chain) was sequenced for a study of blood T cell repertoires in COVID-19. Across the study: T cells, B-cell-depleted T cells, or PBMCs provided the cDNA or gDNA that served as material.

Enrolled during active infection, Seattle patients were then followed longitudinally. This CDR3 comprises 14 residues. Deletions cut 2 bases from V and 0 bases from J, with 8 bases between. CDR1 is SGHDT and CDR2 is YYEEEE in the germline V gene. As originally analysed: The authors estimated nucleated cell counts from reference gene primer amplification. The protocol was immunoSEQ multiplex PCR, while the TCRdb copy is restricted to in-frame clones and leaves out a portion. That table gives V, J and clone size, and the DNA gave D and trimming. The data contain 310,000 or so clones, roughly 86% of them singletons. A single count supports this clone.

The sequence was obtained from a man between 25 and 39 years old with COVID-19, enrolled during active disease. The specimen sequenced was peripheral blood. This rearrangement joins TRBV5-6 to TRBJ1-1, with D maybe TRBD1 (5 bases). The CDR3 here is CASSLNRLNTEAFF. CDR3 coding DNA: TGTGCCAGCAGCTTAAACAGGCTGAACACTGAAGCTTTCTTT.